The clone carrying this TCR beta chain has just a few counts. What it binds is unknown. By way of CD45RO/CCR7/CD25/CD127/CD95/CD27, the CD4+ regulatory, stem cell-like memory, central memory and naive cells were sorted. Sequenced material consisted of expressed TCRB transcripts (all of the isolated RNA was reverse transcribed). Data came from immunoSEQ multiplex PCR; TCRdb stores just in-frame clones and leaves some out. The data contain 400,000 to 550,000 clones, approximately 10% of them singletons. The data are from a study of beta chain features in type 1 diabetes. Study-wide results and caveats: The naive, central memory and Treg TCRB repertoires of patients appeared to be more similar to one another than those of healthy donors.

V shed 6 bases and J shed 6 bases, with 18 bases lying between them. The CDR3 has 15 amino acids. Germline CDR1 is ENHRY and CDR2 is SYGVKD. The V call is TRBV10-3, the J call TRBJ2-1; the D gene is possibly TRBD1 (6 bases). The sequence was collected from a woman under 30 in good health. The sequencing input was naive CD4+ T cells from blood. The CDR3 spells CAIRAPGTRLNEQFF. CDR3 DNA sequence: TGTGCCATCAGGGCCCCCGGGACACGCCTCAATGAGCAGTTCTTC.